The T cell receptor beta chain described here comes from a study of T cell repertoires in cytomegalovirus infection. Study context: Through public TCR beta signatures, both CMV infection and matching HLA type were indicated. Findings of the study overall: The study found HLA-C-restricted CMV-specific TCR beta clonotypes dominating the ex vivo response. There were carriers of CMV plus the relevant HLA, and cumulative public TCR beta family frequency identified them.

In TCRdb, the reads were re-called with MiXCR into one record per CDR3 protein. The sample records about 330,000 distinct CDR3 sequences, approximately 9.5% being singletons. V dropped 5 bases and J dropped 0; count of bases not matched to a gene: 3. The V gene's germline CDR1 is SGHTA and CDR2 FQGTGA. This CDR3 spans 15 amino acids. A few counts support this clonotype. The antigen remains unidentified. The chain combines TRBV7-3 with TRBJ1-2, with TRBD1 matching 10 bases. The sequence was obtained from a human donor in good health (CMV status not recorded). Some clones in this sample may be carry-over from other donors' samples. Source material: PBMCs. As DNA, the CDR3 is TGTGCCAGCAGCGTGACAGGGGGCTCTAACTATGGCTACACCTTC. Protein product: CASSVTGGSNYGYTF.